Following are 31 T cell receptor beta chains from one sample sequenced in a study of naive and memory T cell subsets. TCR cDNA received a 3' ligated oligonucleotide that carried a UMI. Amplification of ligated cDNA took four PCR rounds with SP2 and nested alpha and beta constant primers. TCRdb redid the calling of the 5' RACE reads with MiXCR, one entry per CDR3 protein. The data show more than 45,000 distinct CDR3 sequences, with 7.2% seen just once and more than 9.5% held by the top ten. All receptors derive from a male donor in good health.

This clonotype showed up many times. This rearrangement joins TRBV12-3 or TRBV12-4 to TRBJ1-5, with no clear D. The germline V and J ends were trimmed by 3 bases and 3 bases, with 6 bases remaining between them. The CDR3 has 13 amino acids. CDR3 loop: CASSFGINQPQHF. CDR3 DNA: TGTGCCAGCAGTTTCGGAATCAATCAGCCCCAGCATTTT.

This clonotype showed up many times. The rearrangement links TRBV4-1 to TRBJ2-2, with TRBD2 matching over 14 bases. The V gene end was trimmed by 4 bases and the J gene end by 6 bases; junction bases not matched to a gene: 4. This CDR3 has 16 amino acids. The germline V gene has CDR1 MGHRA and CDR2 YSYEKL. CDR3 residues: CASSLTSGRGAGELFF. As DNA, the CDR3 is TGCGCCAGCAGCCTGACTAGCGGGAGGGGGGCCGGGGAGCTGTTTTTT.

The chain joins TRBV5-4 to TRBJ2-5; 8 bases map to TRBD1. Germline V gives CDR1 SGHNT, CDR2 YYREEE (reference sequence). CDR3 length: 15 amino acids. V gave up 0 bases and J gave up 5 bases; unmatched junction bases: 6. The CDR3 nucleotides are TGTGCCAGCAGCTTGGCCAAGACAGGGGTGGAGACCCAGTACTTC. This translates into CASSLAKTGVETQYF.

V is TRBV11-2 and J is TRBJ2-1, with D possibly matching TRBD1 (5 bases). The V gene's germline CDR1 is SGHAT and CDR2 FQNNGV. The CDR3 extends over 13 amino acids. V lost 3 bases and J 4 bases, leaving 7 bases between the germline ends. The CDR3 DNA reads as TGTGCCAGCAGCTTCCGACAGTACAATGAGCAGTTCTTC. It is translated as CASSFRQYNEQFF.

The sample holds many counts of this clonotype. V is TRBV10-3 and J is TRBJ2-1; the D gene is possibly TRBD1 (6 bases). The CDR3 spans 16 residues. The V end was cut by 0 bases, the J end by 2 bases, with 11 bases between. Germline lookup yields CDR1 ENHRY and CDR2 SYGVKD. CDR3 residues: CAISESQGSPYNEQFF. CDR3 in DNA: TGTGCCATCAGTGAGTCGCAGGGGAGCCCCTACAATGAGCAGTTCTTC.

Details on this clonotype: This may arise from a read error, as a much more abundant clone is one base away. The V and J genes are TRBV9 and TRBJ1-1, with D unclear. This CDR3 has 16 residues. V lost 0 bases to trimming and J lost 7 bases, with 19 bases between them. Germline loops: CDR1 SGDLS, CDR2 YYNGEE. CDR3 coding DNA: TGTGCCAGCAGCGTAGACTTGGGCGCCGTAAAGAGTGAAGCTTTCTTT. It translates to CASSVDLGAVKSEAFF.

In its sample, this clonotype was seen many times. The chain couples TRBV27 to TRBJ2-7; D possibly corresponds to TRBD2 (6 bases). The CDR3 is made up of 15 amino acids. Per the germline V gene, CDR1 is MNHEY and CDR2 is SMNVEV (reference sequence). V shed 6 bases and J shed 4 bases, with 19 bases lying between them. The CDR3 loop reads CASSPMNSGKYEQYF. The CDR3 DNA is TGTGCCAGCAGCCCCATGAATAGCGGTAAATACGAGCAGTACTTC.

This clonotype was seen repeatedly, ten times or more. The chain carries TRBV6-5 and TRBJ2-7; maybe TRBD1 (6 bases). CDR1 MNHEY and CDR2 SVGAGI come from the germline V gene. The ends were cut back, 6 bases at V and 4 bases at J, with 13 bases in the middle. This CDR3 is 13 amino acids long. The CDR3: CASRIIQGYEQYF. Here the CDR3 DNA reads TGTGCCAGCAGAATAATACAGGGATACGAGCAGTACTTC.

Many counts were recorded for this clonotype. The chain is built from TRBV29-1 and TRBJ2-6; D is undetermined. This CDR3 is built from 14 residues. V shed 7 bases and J shed 2 bases, with 12 bases lying between them. Germline V CDR1 and CDR2: SQVTM, ANQGSEA. This CDR3 is CSASSTAGANVLTF. CDR3 DNA: TGCAGCGCCTCCTCGACGGCTGGGGCCAACGTCCTGACTTTC.

This clonotype was seen a handful of times. V is TRBV18 and J is TRBJ2-7; a possible D gene is TRBD2 (5 bases). V was shortened by 8 bases and J by 0 bases, with 14 bases between the two germline ends. The germline CDR1 and CDR2 sequences are KGHSH and LQKENI. This CDR3 region has 14 residues. The CDR3 nucleotides are TGTGCCAGCCCCTGGACTGAGAACTCCTACGAGCAGTACTTC. It codes for CASPWTENSYEQYF.

This clonotype was seen repeatedly, ten times or more. The chain employs TRBV30 and TRBJ1-5; possibly TRBD1 for D (5 bases). The CDR3 spans 13 residues. Germline V CDR1 and CDR2: GTSNPN, SVGIG (reference sequence). Trimming cost V 8 bases and J 1 base, with 12 bases left between them. Here the CDR3 DNA reads TGTGCCGTGGGAAGGGACAGCAATCAGCCCCAGCATTTT. It encodes CAVGRDSNQPQHF.

This clonotype was found many times. This chain links TRBV6-6 with TRBJ2-1; D not resolved. Germline V CDR1 and CDR2: MNHNY, SVGAGI (reference sequence). V was shortened by 4 bases and J by 6 bases, with 13 bases between the two germline ends. The CDR3 totals 14 residues. CDR3 bases: TGTGCCAGCAGTTCGAGGCTAGGAGCCAATGAGCAGTTCTTC. Translating gives CASSSRLGANEQFF.

This clonotype occurred many times. The rearrangement uses TRBV20-1 and TRBJ2-1; 10 bases line up with TRBD2. Germline values: CDR1 DFQATT, CDR2 SNEGSKA (reference sequence). The V and J ends lost 1 base and 9 bases, in that order; junction bases with no gene match: 12. The CDR3 consists of 16 residues. Written as DNA, the CDR3 is TGCAGTGCTAGAGGCCGGACTAGCGGCTATTACCTTGAGCAGTTCTTC. Translating it yields CSARGRTSGYYLEQFF.

This clonotype has a count of ten or more. The V call is TRBV7-9, the J call TRBJ1-1, with D possibly TRBD1 on 5 matching bases. Germline V gene lookup returns CDR1 SEHNR and CDR2 FQNEAQ (reference sequence). This CDR3 region has 16 residues. Deletions cut 6 bases from V and 0 bases from J, with 17 bases between. The chain's CDR3 is CASSRGPSILNTEAFF. The CDR3 region has the DNA TGTGCCAGCAGTCGGGGCCCCTCCATATTGAACACTGAAGCTTTCTTT. Combining the CDR3 with reference TRBV7-9 and TRBJ1-1 gives the whole variable domain DTGVSQNPRHKITKRGQNVTFRCDPISEHNRLYWYRQTLGQGPEFLTYFQNEAQLEKSRLLSDRFSAERPKGSFSTLEIQRTEQGDSAMYLCASSRGPSILNTEAFFGQGTRLTVV.

This clonotype appeared a few times. The chain joins TRBV6-6 to TRBJ2-7; perhaps TRBD2 as D (7 bases). V lost 2 bases and J lost 3, with 14 bases in between. The CDR3 runs to 15 residues. Germline V CDR1 and CDR2: MNHNY, SVGAGI (reference sequence). CDR3 residues: CASSYEARGGYEQYF. In DNA form, the CDR3 reads TGTGCCAGCAGTTACGAGGCTAGGGGGGGCTACGAGCAGTACTTC.

The genes are TRBV11-2 and TRBJ1-6; D is undetermined. The V end lost 0 bases, the J end lost 9 bases, and 12 bases lay between the germline ends. The CDR3 runs to 15 residues. Looked up from germline, CDR1 is SGHAT and CDR2 is FQNNGV. Here the CDR3 DNA reads TGTGCCAGCAGCTTAGAGGTCGGAATGGTTTCACCCCTCCACTTT. It yields the protein CASSLEVGMVSPLHF.

This clonotype was detected many times. This chain uses TRBV15 with TRBJ2-3; D is unclear. V was shortened by 4 bases and J by 2 bases, with 13 bases between the two germline ends. Germline V gene data show CDR1 as LNHNV and CDR2 as YYDKDF (reference sequence). The CDR3 is 15 amino acids. CDR3 loop: CATSTTDLITDTQYF. The CDR3 DNA is TGTGCCACCAGCACAACAGATCTCATCACAGATACGCAGTATTTT.

This clonotype was detected many times. The chain combines TRBV20-1 with TRBJ2-7; D ambiguous. The germline V gene encodes CDR1 DFQATT and CDR2 SNEGSKA (reference sequence). The length of the CDR3 is 11 residues. V lost 3 bases, J lost 4 bases, and 7 bases lay in between. The CDR3 region is CSARDGYEQYF. The CDR3 DNA sequence: TGCAGTGCTAGGGATGGATACGAGCAGTACTTC.

This clonotype showed up many times. CDR3: CASSQGQGQGWTQYF. The DNA for the CDR3 is TGTGCCAGCAGTCAGGGACAGGGCCAGGGGTGGACCCAGTACTTC. The chain joins TRBV6-6 to TRBJ2-5; 9 nucleotides align to TRBD1. Germline assignment: CDR1 MNHNY and CDR2 SVGAGI (reference sequence). The V segment lost 5 bases and the J segment 7 bases; nucleotides outside the gene matches: 11. The CDR3 is 15 amino acids.

This clonotype has a count of ten or more. The V gene is TRBV6-1, the J gene TRBJ1-5; no firm D call. With 2 bases removed from V and 13 bases from J, the gap between germline ends came to 12 bases. This CDR3 comprises 12 residues. Looked up from germline, CDR1 is MNHNS and CDR2 is SASEGT. The CDR3 loop reads CASSERSRDQHF. The CDR3 DNA sequence: TGTGCCAGCAGTGAAAGAAGCCGGGATCAGCATTTT.

V and J are TRBV11-2 and TRBJ2-2, with a weak D call TRBD2 (5 bases). Germline V gene data show CDR1 as SGHAT and CDR2 as FQNNGV. CDR3 size: 16 residues. Trimming cost V 5 bases and J 4 bases, with 17 bases left between them. In DNA form, the CDR3 reads TGTGCCAGCAGCGGGGTTTCGGGCGGAGGCACCGGGGAGCTGTTTTTT. It yields the protein CASSGVSGGGTGELFF.

This clonotype was recorded many times. The chain combines TRBV29-1 with TRBJ2-1; weak D call: TRBD1 (6 bases). The CDR3 loop spans 14 amino acids. The germline V gene encodes CDR1 SQVTM and CDR2 ANQGSEA. V was clipped by 5 bases and J by 9 bases, with 20 bases between them. CDR3 bases: TGCAGCGTTTCGAGGGGATGGGGACAAGGTGAGCAGTTCTTC. Its protein product is CSVSRGWGQGEQFF.

In this sample, this clonotype turned up a few times. The V and J genes are TRBV6-6 and TRBJ1-1; 7 positions agree with TRBD1. Germline V gives CDR1 MNHNY, CDR2 SVGAGI (reference sequence). V trimming: 4 bases; J trimming: 8 bases; junction bases outside the gene matches: 4. CDR3 size: 12 residues. In nucleotides, the CDR3 is TGTGCCAGCAGTTCCCAACAGGGGGAAGCTTTCTTT. Its translation is CASSSQQGEAFF.

This clonotype was counted only a few times. This chain joins TRBV18 and TRBJ2-7; 11 bases are a match to TRBD1. The CDR3 totals 15 residues. Germline loops: CDR1 KGHSH, CDR2 LQKENI. The V gene end was trimmed by 1 base and the J gene end by 7 bases; junction bases not matched to a gene: 6. DNA for the CDR3: TGTGCCAGCTCACCACTGGACAGGGGGCCGGGGGAGCAGTACTTC. This translates into CASSPLDRGPGEQYF.

This clonotype came up many times. The chain couples TRBV7-9 to TRBJ2-7, with D maybe TRBD2 (6 bases). The CDR3 spans 13 residues. Germline V gene sequence: CDR1 SEHNR, CDR2 FQNEAQ (reference sequence). V lost 7 bases, J lost 1 base, and 11 bases lay in between. CDR3 in DNA: TGTGCCAGCACCGGGAGTACGTCCTACGAGCAGTACTTC. Amino acids: CASTGSTSYEQYF.

This clonotype was observed many times. The CDR3 reads CAISGGGLYNEQFF. CDR3 in DNA: TGTGCCATCAGTGGCGGGGGGCTATACAATGAGCAGTTCTTC. The rearrangement joins TRBV10-3 to TRBJ2-1; 8 positions match TRBD2. With 4 bases clipped from V and 4 bases from J, the junction kept 3 bases outside the gene matches. The V gene's germline CDR1 is ENHRY and CDR2 SYGVKD. This CDR3 is 14 amino acids long.

This clonotype appeared many times. This chain connects TRBV27 to TRBJ1-1; 8 positions match TRBD1. The J segment lost 4 bases and the V segment lost 7 bases, leaving 11 bases of the junction unmatched. Germline CDR1 reads MNHEY; CDR2 reads SMNVEV (reference sequence). The CDR3 runs 15 residues. The CDR3 DNA reads TGTGCCAGCATAGATGGACAGGGAGAGTTCACTGAAGCTTTCTTT. Residues: CASIDGQGEFTEAFF.

This chain connects TRBV27 to TRBJ1-4; perhaps TRBD1 as D (5 bases). V lost 4 bases, J lost 4 bases, and 13 bases lay in between. CDR1 and CDR2 from the germline V gene are MNHEY and SMNVEV (reference sequence). The CDR3 consists of 15 residues. In DNA, the CDR3 is TGTGCCAGCAGTTGGTCCGGGACGTATAATGAAAAACTGTTTTTT. Residues: CASSWSGTYNEKLFF.

This clonotype was found a few times. The V and J genes are TRBV7-6 and TRBJ1-4, with D perhaps TRBD1 (5 bases). V was cut by 3 bases and J by 9 bases, with 8 bases left in between. Germline V gives CDR1 SGHVS, CDR2 FNYEAQ. This CDR3 spans 12 amino acids. The CDR3, as DNA: TGTGCCAGCAGCTTGGGGCCCCAAAAACTGTTTTTT. Translated: CASSLGPQKLFF.

This clonotype was counted ten times or more. J is TRBJ1-3 and V is TRBV6-5; a weak D match, TRBD1 (6 bases). Germline V CDR1 and CDR2: MNHEY, SVGAGI. The CDR3 spans 14 residues. V lost 2 bases to trimming and J lost 8 bases, with 13 bases between them. This CDR3 reads CASSYRGPGDTIYF. The CDR3 DNA reads as TGTGCCAGCAGTTACCGGGGGCCCGGGGACACCATATATTTT.

V is TRBV2 and J is TRBJ2-5; D perhaps matches TRBD1 (5 bases). This CDR3 is built from 14 residues. The germline V and J ends were trimmed by 5 bases and 2 bases, with 12 bases remaining between them. Germline CDR1 SNHLY, CDR2 FYNNEI. The CDR3 loop is CASSHRQQQETQYF. The CDR3 DNA reads TGTGCCAGCAGTCATCGACAGCAACAAGAGACCCAGTACTTC.